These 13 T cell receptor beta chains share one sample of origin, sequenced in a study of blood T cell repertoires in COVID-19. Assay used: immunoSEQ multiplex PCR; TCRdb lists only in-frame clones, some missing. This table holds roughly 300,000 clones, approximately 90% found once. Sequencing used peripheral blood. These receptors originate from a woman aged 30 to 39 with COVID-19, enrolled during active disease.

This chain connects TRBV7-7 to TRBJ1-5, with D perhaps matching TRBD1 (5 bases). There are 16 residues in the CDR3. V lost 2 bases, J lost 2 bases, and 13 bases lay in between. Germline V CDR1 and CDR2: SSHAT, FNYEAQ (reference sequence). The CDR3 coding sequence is TGTGCCAGCAGCTTACGGGGGGTGTCGGGCAATCAGCCCCAGCATTTT. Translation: CASSLRGVSGNQPQHF.

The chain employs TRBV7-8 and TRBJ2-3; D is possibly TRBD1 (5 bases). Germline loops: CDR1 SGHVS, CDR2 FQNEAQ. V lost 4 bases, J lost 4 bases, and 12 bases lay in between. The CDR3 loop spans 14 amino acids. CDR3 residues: CASSSNPGSDTQYF. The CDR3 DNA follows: TGTGCCAGCAGCTCGAACCCAGGGTCAGATACGCAGTATTTT.

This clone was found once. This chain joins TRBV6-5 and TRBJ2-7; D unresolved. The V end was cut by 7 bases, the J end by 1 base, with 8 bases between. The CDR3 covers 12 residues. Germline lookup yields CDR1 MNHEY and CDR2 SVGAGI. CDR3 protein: CASKSASYEQYF. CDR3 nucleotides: TGTGCCAGCAAGAGCGCATCCTACGAGCAGTACTTC.

The CDR3 sequence is CASPPGTDTQYF. In nucleotides, the CDR3 is TGTGCCAGCCCGCCGGGCACAGATACGCAGTATTTT. This chain joins TRBV9 and TRBJ2-3; D gene ambiguous. Germline lookup yields CDR1 SGDLS and CDR2 YYNGEE. The CDR3 runs 12 residues. The V end was cut by 7 bases, the J end by 1 base, with 7 bases between. Drawing the rest from reference TRBV9 and TRBJ2-3, the complete variable domain is DSGVTQTPKHLITATGQRVTLRCSPRSGDLSVYWYQQSLDQGLQFLIQYYNGEERAKGNILERFSAQQFPDLHSELNLSSLELGDSALYFCASPPGTDTQYFGPGTRLTVL.

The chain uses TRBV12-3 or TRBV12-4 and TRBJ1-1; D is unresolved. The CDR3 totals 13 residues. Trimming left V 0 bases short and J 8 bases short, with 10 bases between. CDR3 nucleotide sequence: TGTGCCAGCAGTTTAGCCGGTGTGAGGGAAGCTTTCTTT. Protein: CASSLAGVREAFF.

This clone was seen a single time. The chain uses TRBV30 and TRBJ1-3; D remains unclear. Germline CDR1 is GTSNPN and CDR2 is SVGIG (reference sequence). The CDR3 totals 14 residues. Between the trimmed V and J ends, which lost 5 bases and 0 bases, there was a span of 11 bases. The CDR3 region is CAWRPDFSGNTIYF. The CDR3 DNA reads TGTGCCTGGCGCCCAGATTTCTCTGGAAACACCATATATTTT.

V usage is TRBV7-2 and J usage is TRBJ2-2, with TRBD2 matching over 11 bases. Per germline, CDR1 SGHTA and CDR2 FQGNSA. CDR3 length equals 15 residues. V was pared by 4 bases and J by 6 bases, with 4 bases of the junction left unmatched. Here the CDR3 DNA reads TGTGCCAGCAGCTCGACTAGCGGGATTGCCGGGGAGCTGTTTTTT. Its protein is CASSSTSGIAGELFF. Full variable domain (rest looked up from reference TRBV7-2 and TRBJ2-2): GAGVSQSPSNKVTEKGKDVELRCDPISGHTALYWYRQSLGQGLEFLIYFQGNSAPDKSGLPSDRFSAERTGGSVSTLTIQRTQQEDSAVYLCASSSTSGIAGELFFGEGSRLTVL.

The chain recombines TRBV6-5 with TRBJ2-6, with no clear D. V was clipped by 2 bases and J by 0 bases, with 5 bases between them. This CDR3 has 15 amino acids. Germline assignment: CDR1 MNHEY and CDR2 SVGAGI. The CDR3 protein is CASSYILSGANVLTF. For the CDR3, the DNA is TGTGCCAGCAGTTACATCCTCTCTGGGGCCAACGTCCTGACTTTC.

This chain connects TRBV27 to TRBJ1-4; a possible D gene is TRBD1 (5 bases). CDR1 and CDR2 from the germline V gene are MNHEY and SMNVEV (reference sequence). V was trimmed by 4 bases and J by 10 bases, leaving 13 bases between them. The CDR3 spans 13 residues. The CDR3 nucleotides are TGTGCCAGCAGTTCGGGCCTCGGGGGAAAACTGTTTTTT. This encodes CASSSGLGGKLFF.

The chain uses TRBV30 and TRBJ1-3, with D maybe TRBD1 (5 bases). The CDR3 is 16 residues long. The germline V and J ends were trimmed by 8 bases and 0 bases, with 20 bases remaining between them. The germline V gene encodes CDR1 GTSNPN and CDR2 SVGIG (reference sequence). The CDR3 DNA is TGTGCCGGCGGGGGAGGATTGATAGGCTCTGGAAACACCATATATTTT. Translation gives CAGGGGLIGSGNTIYF.

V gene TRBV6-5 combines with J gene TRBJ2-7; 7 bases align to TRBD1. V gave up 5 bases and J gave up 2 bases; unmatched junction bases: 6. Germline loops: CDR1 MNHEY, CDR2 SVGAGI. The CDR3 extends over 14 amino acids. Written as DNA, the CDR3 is TGTGCCAGCAGTATCGACAGGGAAACCTACGAGCAGTACTTC. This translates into CASSIDRETYEQYF.

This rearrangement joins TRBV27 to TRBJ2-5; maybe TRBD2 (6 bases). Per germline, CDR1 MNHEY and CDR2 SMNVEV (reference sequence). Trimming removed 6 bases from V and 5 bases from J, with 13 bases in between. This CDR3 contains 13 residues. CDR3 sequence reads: CASSLGGIETQYF. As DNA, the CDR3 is TGTGCCAGCAGCTTAGGAGGGATCGAGACCCAGTACTTC.

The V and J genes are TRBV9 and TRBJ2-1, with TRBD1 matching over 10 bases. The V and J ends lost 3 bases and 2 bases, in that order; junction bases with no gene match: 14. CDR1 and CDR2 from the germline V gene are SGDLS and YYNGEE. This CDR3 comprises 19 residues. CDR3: CASSESGTGDSTTYNEQFF. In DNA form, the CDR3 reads TGTGCCAGCAGCGAATCCGGGACAGGGGATTCAACTACCTACAATGAGCAGTTCTTC.